This T cell receptor beta chain was documented in a study of cytomegalovirus exposure and HLA in healthy donors. This clone has a handful of counts. PCR involved 60 Vbeta and 13 Jbeta primers. Sequenced by immunoSEQ multiplex PCR; TCRdb stores in-frame clones only, minus some. The data show about 35,000 clones, roughly 78% seen once. This clonotype was sampled from a male donor in good health and CMV-seronegative. What was sequenced was PBMCs.

The CDR3 DNA reads as TGCGCCAGCAGCGAGGACAGGAACACTGAAGCTTTCTTT. Translation gives CASSEDRNTEAFF. The J gene is TRBJ1-1, the V gene TRBV5-1; D is possibly TRBD1 (6 bases). The CDR3 runs to 13 residues. Germline loops: CDR1 SGHRS, CDR2 YFSETQ. V was shortened by 4 bases and J by 1 base, with 8 bases between the two germline ends. Combining the CDR3 with reference TRBV5-1 and TRBJ1-1 gives the whole variable domain KAGVTQTPRYLIKTRGQQVTLSCSPISGHRSVSWYQQTPGQGLQFLFEYFSETQRNKGNFPGRFSGRQFSNSRSEMNVSTLELGDSALYLCASSEDRNTEAFFGQGTRLTVV.